This TCR beta chain is drawn from a study of CD8 T cells in ankylosing spondylitis. V shed 3 bases, J shed 9 bases, and the junction held 4 bases outside the gene matches. CDR1 SEHNR and CDR2 FQNEAQ come from the germline V gene (reference sequence). This CDR3 is 14 amino acids long. Comment on this clonotype: Its specificity is not known.

General study findings and limits: Certain motif variants had earlier appeared in reactive arthritis synovial fluid and blood. Seemingly distinctive of ankylosing spondylitis blood was a TCR beta motif formed by eight highly homologous variants. Clones linked with disease were CD8+ and fairly uncommon in the peripheral blood.

Library preparation for TCR beta used quantitative 5'-RACE with molecular barcodes. TCRdb ran MiXCR on the 5' RACE reads and lists one entry per CDR3 protein. This table has about 800,000 distinct CDR3 sequences, about an eighth appearing once. V and J are TRBV7-9 and TRBJ1-6, with 8 bases that match TRBD1. This TCR was recovered from a male donor with ankylosing spondylitis. Sequenced material: blood, either unsorted or a sorted T cell fraction (not recorded which). The CDR3, as DNA: TGTGCCAGCAGCTTTCAGGGGGCAGTTTCACCCCTCCACTTT. Protein: CASSFQGAVSPLHF. The whole variable domain, filled in from reference TRBV7-9 and TRBJ1-6, reads DTGVSQNPRHKITKRGQNVTFRCDPISEHNRLYWYRQTLGQGPEFLTYFQNEAQLEKSRLLSDRFSAERPKGSFSTLEIQRTEQGDSAMYLCASSFQGAVSPLHFGNGTRLTVT.